This TCR beta chain was retrieved from a study of blood T cell repertoires in COVID-19. Study-level background: The United States, Italy and Spain supplied acute and convalescent COVID-19 samples. In each case, the material was cDNA or gDNA derived from T cells, B-cell-depleted T cells, or PBMCs.

The authors' processing: Reference gene primer amplification in the assay estimated nucleated cell counts. Sequencing used immunoSEQ multiplex PCR; TCRdb keeps in-frame clones, though not all of them. V and J calls and clone size come straight from that table; D and trimming were deduced from the DNA. The sample carries approximately 230,000 clones, around four fifths recorded once. CDR3 length equals 15 residues. Germline CDR1 and CDR2: SGHRS and YFSETQ. Losses at the gene ends were 5 bases for V and 1 base for J; bases not matched to a gene: 4. This chain joins TRBV5-1 and TRBJ2-2; 8 nucleotides agree with TRBD2. This TCR derives from a man older than 75 with acute or convalescent COVID-19. Sequencing input: peripheral blood. CDR3 DNA: TGCGCCAGCAGTCGGGCGGGAGGGAACACCGGGGAGCTGTTTTTT. It codes for CASSRAGGNTGELFF.